The next 17 T cell receptor beta chains were all read from a single sample in a study of T cell repertoires in cytomegalovirus infection. MiXCR, applied by TCRdb to the reads, yields one record per CDR3 protein. Of about 220,000 distinct CDR3 sequences in the sample, 38% are singletons; the top ten hold approximately 60%. No cognate antigen is known for these TCRs. The material sequenced was CD8+ T cells from cultured PBMCs, taken from culture after CMV antigen stimulation. Receptor source: a human donor in good health (CMV status not recorded). Some clones in this sample may be carry-over from other donors' samples.

V gene TRBV2 combines with J gene TRBJ2-7, with D possibly being TRBD1 or TRBD2 (7 bases each). Germline assignment: CDR1 SNHLY and CDR2 FYNNEI. CDR3 length: 15 residues. Between the trimmed V and J ends, which lost 2 bases and 4 bases, there was a span of 15 bases. As DNA, the CDR3 is TGTGCCAGCAGTGAAATGGGAGGGGGCGTATACGAGCAGTACTTC. It translates to CASSEMGGGVYEQYF.

The chain recombines TRBV7-9 with TRBJ2-3, with no clear D. Germline CDR1 SEHNR, CDR2 FQNEAQ (reference sequence). The CDR3 is 14 amino acids. V was clipped by 7 bases and J by 0 bases, with 11 bases between them. This chain's CDR3 is CASTNYLSTDTQYF. CDR3 coding DNA: TGTGCCAGCACCAACTACCTTAGCACAGATACGCAGTATTTT.

The chain recombines TRBV7-6 with TRBJ1-1; D uncertain. The germline CDR1 and CDR2 sequences are SGHVS and FNYEAQ. Trimming took 3 bases from V and 4 from J, leaving 12 bases between them. The CDR3 totals 14 residues. CDR3: CASSFGPAGTEAFF. CDR3 nucleotide sequence: TGTGCCAGCAGCTTCGGCCCCGCGGGCACTGAAGCTTTCTTT.

The V gene is TRBV20-1, the J gene TRBJ1-4; D possibly corresponds to TRBD1 (6 bases). Germline-derived CDR1 and CDR2 are DFQATT and SNEGSKA (reference sequence). V lost 5 bases to trimming and J lost 5 bases, with 15 bases between them. The CDR3 extends over 14 amino acids. CDR3 sequence reads: CSAASGESNEKLFF. The CDR3 nucleotides are TGCAGTGCTGCCTCAGGGGAATCGAATGAAAAACTGTTTTTT.

The rearrangement uses TRBV14 and TRBJ2-6; D remains ambiguous. The CDR3 runs to 15 residues. Germline V gives CDR1 SGHDN, CDR2 FVKESK. V lost 3 bases and J 4 bases, leaving 10 bases between the germline ends. The DNA for the CDR3 is TGTGCCAGCAGCCAGGTGGGGTCCGGGGCCAACGTCCTGACTTTC. Protein sequence: CASSQVGSGANVLTF.

This clonotype appeared a few times. The gene calls are TRBV7-9 and TRBJ1-4; no clear D. With 5 bases removed from V and 12 bases from J, the gap between germline ends came to 13 bases. From germline, CDR1 is SEHNR and CDR2 FQNEAQ (reference sequence). This CDR3 spans 12 amino acids. The CDR3 DNA sequence: TGTGCCAGCAGCCTGGTCGGCCGCGAACTGTTTTTT. Its translation: CASSLVGRELFF.

CDR3 in amino acids: CASIQGLAGYNEQFF. As DNA, the CDR3 is TGTGCCAGCATCCAAGGACTAGCGGGCTACAATGAGCAGTTCTTC. The chain employs TRBV28 and TRBJ2-1; 11 bases line up with TRBD2. Germline V gives CDR1 MDHEN, CDR2 SYDVKM. V was clipped by 7 bases and J by 3 bases; unmatched bases: 5. This CDR3 is built from 15 residues.

This clonotype was found a few times. This chain joins TRBV11-2 and TRBJ1-1; unclear D gene. Germline loops: CDR1 SGHAT, CDR2 FQNNGV. The CDR3 runs 14 residues. The ends were cut back, 0 bases at V and 9 bases at J, with 14 bases in the middle. The CDR3 DNA reads as TGTGCCAGCAGCTTAGATAATTTGTTTCGGAAAGCTTTCTTT. Residues: CASSLDNLFRKAFF.

The chain is built from TRBV24-1 and TRBJ1-5, with 10 bases matching TRBD1. CDR3 size: 16 residues. Germline loops: CDR1 KGHDR, CDR2 SFDVKD. The J segment lost 6 bases and the V segment lost 4 bases, leaving 8 bases of the junction unmatched. The CDR3 loop is CATSDSRQGAGQPQHF. For the CDR3, the DNA is TGTGCCACCAGTGACTCACGACAGGGGGCAGGTCAGCCCCAGCATTTT.

This clonotype appeared a few times. The chain uses TRBV7-9 and TRBJ2-7, with a tentative D call TRBD1 (6 bases). In germline, CDR1 is SEHNR, CDR2 FQNEAQ (reference sequence). The CDR3 runs 14 residues. Deletions cut 1 base from V and 2 bases from J, with 9 bases between. The chain's CDR3 is CASSLGQVTYEQYF. The CDR3 nucleotides read TGTGCCAGCAGCTTAGGACAGGTAACCTACGAGCAGTACTTC.

This clonotype was recorded many times. The V gene is TRBV5-5, the J gene TRBJ2-3; possible D gene TRBD2, 6 bases. Germline CDR1 SGHKS, CDR2 YYEKEE (reference sequence). With 2 bases removed from V and 3 bases from J, the gap between germline ends came to 16 bases. This CDR3 spans 16 amino acids. CDR3 sequence (DNA): TGTGCCAGCAGCTTCCAGGGCGGAGGGTCAACAGATACGCAGTATTTT. Protein product: CASSFQGGGSTDTQYF.

The chain couples TRBV10-3 to TRBJ2-2; a weak D match, TRBD2 (6 bases). Trimming cost V 8 bases and J 5 bases, with 27 bases left between them. This CDR3 is built from 18 residues. Per germline, CDR1 ENHRY and CDR2 SYGVKD. The CDR3 nucleotides read TGTGCCATCGGGGTGAGCGGCCAACGACTAGGGGAGACCGGGGAGCTGTTTTTT. Its translation: CAIGVSGQRLGETGELFF.

This clonotype was seen repeatedly, ten times or more. V gene TRBV18 combines with J gene TRBJ2-4, with D possibly TRBD2 on 5 matching bases. There are 14 residues in the CDR3. Germline V gene data show CDR1 as KGHSH and CDR2 as LQKENI. The V and J ends lost 6 bases and 4 bases respectively, with 13 bases between them. CDR3 sequence: CASSAPGNKNIQYF. CDR3 DNA sequence: TGTGCCAGCTCGGCCCCGGGAAATAAAAACATTCAGTACTTC.

This rearrangement joins TRBV10-3 to TRBJ2-1, with 7 bases lining up with TRBD2. V dropped 8 bases and J dropped 7; count of bases not matched to a gene: 20. Looked up from germline, CDR1 is ENHRY and CDR2 is SYGVKD. The CDR3 totals 17 residues. In DNA form, the CDR3 reads TGTGCCATCTTGAGCGTTGGCGGGAGTCTAGGGAATAATGAGCAGTTCTTC. It encodes CAILSVGGSLGNNEQFF.

Points on this clonotype: One junction end disagrees with the germline gene, perhaps due to a read error. The chain recombines TRBV6-2 or TRBV6-3 with TRBJ2-1; D might be TRBD1 or TRBD2, each matching 5 bases. The CDR3 runs 13 residues. Germline V gene lookup returns CDR1 MNHEY and CDR2 SVGEGT. CDR3 protein: CANSYPLGDEQFF. The CDR3 DNA reads as TGTGCCAACAGTTACCCGTTGGGGGATGAGCAGTTCTTC.

The chain combines TRBV20-1 with TRBJ1-2; TRBD1 aligns across 8 bases. After removal of 6 bases from V and 5 bases from J, the junction contained 14 bases not matched to a gene. This CDR3 region has 15 residues. The germline gives CDR1 DFQATT, CDR2 SNEGSKA (reference sequence). For the CDR3, the DNA is TGCAGTGCGGCAGGGGGCTCCAATCCAAATTATGGCTACACCTTC. As protein: CSAAGGSNPNYGYTF.

This clonotype was counted between two and nine times. The J gene is TRBJ1-3, the V gene TRBV7-6, with TRBD1 identical over 7 bases. Looked up from germline, CDR1 is SGHVS and CDR2 is FNYEAQ. This CDR3 region has 16 residues. V lost 4 bases to trimming and J lost 3 bases; unmatched junction nucleotides: 9. The CDR3 DNA reads as TGTGCCAGCAGCTCCAGACAGGGAAATCTTGGAAACACCATATATTTT. Translation: CASSSRQGNLGNTIYF.